The next 8 T cell receptor beta chains were all read from a single sample in a study of human T cells and chemical hapten exposure. TCRdb passed the RACE reads through MiXCR, listing each CDR3 protein once. The sample holds around 120,000 distinct CDR3 sequences, roughly 13% seen once. The sample's time point: patch test 1, 2 weeks after DPC sensitization. As for treatment: therapeutic diphenylcyclopropenone sensitization with weekly scalp DPC. The material was whole blood, obtained in connection with sensitization to the hapten diphenylcyclopropenone (DPC). The receptors here all came from a man between 18 and 35 years old with alopecia areata. Some clones in this sample may be carry-over from other donors' samples.

V and J are TRBV10-3 and TRBJ2-5; 7 bases fit TRBD2. CDR3 size: 18 residues. V trimming: 2 bases; J trimming: 2 bases; junction bases outside the gene matches: 14. Germline V gene sequence: CDR1 ENHRY, CDR2 SYGVKD. CDR3 region: CAISETPLRSSGQETQYF. In DNA, the CDR3 is TGTGCCATCAGTGAGACCCCCTTGAGGTCTAGCGGACAAGAGACCCAGTACTTC.

This clonotype was detected a few times. The rearrangement uses TRBV3-1 and TRBJ2-7; TRBD2 aligns across 9 bases. Germline V lookup: CDR1 LGHDT, CDR2 YNNKEL (reference sequence). The trim removed 2 bases at V and 6 bases at J, leaving 5 bases unmatched. CDR3 size: 14 residues. CDR3 DNA: TGTGCCAGCAGCCAACGAGCGGGGGGAGGCGAGCAGTACTTC. Its translation is CASSQRAGGGEQYF.

This clonotype was recorded a few times. The V call is TRBV6-2 or TRBV6-3, the J call TRBJ1-5, with 9 bases identical to TRBD1. V lost 5 bases and J lost 6; bases outside the gene matches: 8. The CDR3 has 15 amino acids. Germline V lookup: CDR1 MNHEY, CDR2 SVGEGT. CDR3: CASSDRTGVSQPQHF. The CDR3 DNA reads TGTGCCAGCAGTGACCGGACAGGGGTGAGTCAGCCCCAGCATTTT.

This clonotype has just a few counts. The chain employs TRBV29-1 and TRBJ2-2; 10 nucleotides line up with TRBD1. CDR1 is SQVTM and CDR2 is ANQGSEA in the germline V gene. V was pared by 6 bases and J by 7 bases, with 8 bases of the junction left unmatched. This CDR3 is 14 amino acids long. The CDR3 region is CSVGTGEVSGELFF. CDR3 coding DNA: TGCAGCGTGGGGACAGGGGAGGTGAGCGGGGAGCTGTTTTTT.

Only a few counts were recorded for this clonotype. The chain links TRBV4-1 to TRBJ1-2; the D is unclear. V lost 2 bases and J 3 bases, leaving 22 bases between the germline ends. The germline CDR1 and CDR2 sequences are MGHRA and YSYEKL. This CDR3 is 18 amino acids long. As DNA, the CDR3 is TGCGCCAGCAGCCAAATCACCCAGATGCACCTAGGCCACTATGGCTACACCTTC. It translates to CASSQITQMHLGHYGYTF.

The V call is TRBV7-3, the J call TRBJ2-3; perhaps TRBD1 as D (5 bases). CDR3 length equals 16 residues. In germline, CDR1 is SGHTA, CDR2 FQGTGA. Trimming removed 5 bases from V and 0 bases from J, with 15 bases in between. The CDR3 is CASSPHRTSSTDTQYF. The CDR3, as DNA: TGTGCCAGCAGCCCCCACAGGACATCTAGCACAGATACGCAGTATTTT.

V is TRBV12-3 or TRBV12-4 and J is TRBJ2-7; possible D gene TRBD1, 5 bases. The germline V and J ends were trimmed by 10 bases and 0 bases, with 13 bases remaining between them. This CDR3 spans 13 amino acids. Here the CDR3 reads CAMNRSSSYEQYV. CDR3 nucleotide sequence: TGTGCCATGAACAGGTCGAGCTCCTACGAGCAGTACGTC.

The CDR3 coding sequence is TGTGCCAGCAGTGAAGCGCTCGGGGCTCTTAACTATGGCTACACCTTC. Protein sequence: CASSEALGALNYGYTF. This sequence joins TRBV2 and TRBJ1-2; a possible D gene is TRBD1 (5 bases). Per the germline V gene, CDR1 is SNHLY and CDR2 is FYNNEI. V was cut by 0 bases and J by 1 base, with 12 bases left in between. The CDR3 is 16 residues long.